This note documents a single T cell receptor (beta chain) sequence. The antigen is undetermined. TCRdb's table, derived via immunoSEQ multiplex PCR, lists solely in-frame clones and lacks some. The sample has around 63,000 clones; almost 97% are singletons. With 5 bases clipped from V and 7 bases from J, the junction kept 5 bases outside the gene matches. This CDR3 region has 14 residues. In germline, CDR1 is LNHDA, CDR2 SQIVND (reference sequence). This specimen belongs to a study of cytomegalovirus exposure and HLA in healthy donors. Study at large: The same platform as the approximately 640 first-cohort repertoires was used for the 95 to 150 validation repertoires, a later analysis reported. General study results and limits: Investigators reported 150 to 200 TCR beta chains as tied to cytomegalovirus.

Donors were drawn from the approximately 110-subject validation cohort, separate from the roughly 700-subject first cohort. The source is a woman in her late teens or twenties in good health and CMV-seronegative. The V gene is TRBV19, the J gene TRBJ1-4, with 9 bases that match TRBD1. What was sequenced was PBMCs. The CDR3 sequence is CASSHRDRVEKLFF. DNA for the CDR3: TGTGCCAGTAGTCACCGGGACAGGGTTGAAAAACTGTTTTTT.